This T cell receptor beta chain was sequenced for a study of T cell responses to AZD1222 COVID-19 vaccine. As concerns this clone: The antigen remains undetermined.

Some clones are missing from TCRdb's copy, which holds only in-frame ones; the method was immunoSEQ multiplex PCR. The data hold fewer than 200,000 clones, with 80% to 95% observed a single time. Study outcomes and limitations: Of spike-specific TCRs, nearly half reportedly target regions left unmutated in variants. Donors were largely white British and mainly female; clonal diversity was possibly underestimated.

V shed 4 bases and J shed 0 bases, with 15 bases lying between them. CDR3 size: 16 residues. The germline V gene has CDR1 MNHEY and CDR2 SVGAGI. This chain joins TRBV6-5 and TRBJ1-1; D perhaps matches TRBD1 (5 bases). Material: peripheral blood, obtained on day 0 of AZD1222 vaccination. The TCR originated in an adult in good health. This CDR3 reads CASSSPTGVLNTEAFF. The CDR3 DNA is TGTGCCAGCAGTTCCCCGACGGGGGTGCTGAACACTGAAGCTTTCTTT.